This note documents a single T cell receptor (beta chain) sequence. The sample belongs to a study of blood T cell repertoires in COVID-19. As originally analysed: How many nucleated cells were present was estimated from reference gene primer amplification. Libraries were prepared by immunoSEQ multiplex PCR; TCRdb keeps only in-frame clonotypes and omits some of them. That table supplies the V and J calls and clone size; D and trimming were determined from the DNA. This sample carries approximately 160,000 clones, approximately 95% of them seen once, and the ten largest clones take roughly 2%. Germline V gene lookup returns CDR1 LGHNA and CDR2 YNFKEQ. The V gene lost 1 base and the J gene lost 1 base, with 7 bases spanning the gap. The CDR3 runs to 14 residues.

Input material: peripheral blood. The receptor's source is a woman in her fifties or sixties with COVID-19, enrolled during active disease. The rearrangement links TRBV4-2 to TRBJ1-1; D gene ambiguous. The DNA for the CDR3 is TGTGCCAGCAGCCAAGTTTCAGGGAACACTGAAGCTTTCTTT. As protein: CASSQVSGNTEAFF.